This T cell receptor (beta chain) was observed in a study of response to subunit inactivated influenza vaccine. Study outcomes and limitations: Authors proposed each seasonal influenza vaccination draws in few new T cells.

TCRdb recomputed calls from the RT-PCR reads with MiXCR, one row per CDR3 protein. This table has roughly 780,000 distinct CDR3 sequences, about 18% appearing once. This clonotype was picked up a small number of times. Its target is not known. The sample in question was PBMCs from blood, obtained roughly 5 days after vaccination. The sequence was obtained from a man in his fifties who received an inactivated influenza vaccine.

The CDR3, as DNA: TGTGCCAGCAGCCCAGAGGGGGGATCGGACACCGGGGAGCTGTTTTTT. It encodes CASSPEGGSDTGELFF. V usage is TRBV7-8 and J usage is TRBJ2-2; tentatively, D is TRBD1 or TRBD2 (6 bases each). Trimming stripped 5 bases from V and 3 bases from J, with 16 bases between. Germline assignment: CDR1 SGHVS and CDR2 FQNEAQ. This CDR3 is built from 16 residues.